The present T cell receptor (beta chain) was sequenced within a study of cytomegalovirus exposure and HLA in healthy donors. Study-wide findings and caveats: Per a prior analysis, the majority of TCR beta V segments were productive roughly 87% or roughly 30% of the time.

V was shortened by 6 bases and J by 3 bases, with 23 bases between the two germline ends. Per germline, CDR1 WNHNN and CDR2 SYGVQD (reference sequence). The CDR3 length is 17 residues. PCR used 60 Vbeta primers and 13 Jbeta primers. Assay used: immunoSEQ multiplex PCR; TCRdb lists only in-frame clones, some missing. The table records approximately 92,000 clones, around four fifths of them present only once. A note on this clone: The antigen is unknown.

The chain uses TRBV10-1 and TRBJ1-1; D is possibly TRBD1 (5 bases). Sequencing was performed on PBMCs. This receptor was identified in a man in his fifties in good health and CMV-seropositive. The CDR3 loop reads CASSPRGKGWLDTEAFF. CDR3 bases: TGCGCCAGCAGCCCCCGGGGGAAGGGCTGGTTGGACACTGAAGCTTTCTTT.